Shown below are 6 T cell receptor beta chains from a single sample sequenced in a study of patients and donors after allogeneic stem cell transplantation. TCRdb re-called the RT-PCR reads with MiXCR, one entry per CDR3 protein. The repertoire includes hundreds of thousands of distinct CDR3 sequences, about a sixth of them detected once, and less than 8% sits in the top ten. What was sequenced was blood, either unsorted or a sorted T cell fraction (not recorded which). The source of these receptors is a human donor who was either an allogeneic HSCT recipient or a stem cell or donor lymphocyte infusion donor (not recorded which). It is not recorded whose cells these are; they may come from a transplant donor.

This clonotype was seen only a few times. The rearrangement uses TRBV5-1 and TRBJ2-5; possibly TRBD1 for D (6 bases). Trimming left V 2 bases short and J 10 bases short, with 24 bases between. This CDR3 is 16 amino acids long. Germline CDR1 SGHRS, CDR2 YFSETQ. The CDR3 here is CASSLNAIWTAGVQYF. CDR3 coding DNA: TGCGCCAGCAGCTTAAATGCCATCTGGACAGCCGGGGTCCAGTACTTC.

This clonotype came up a few times. The rearrangement links TRBV20-1 to TRBJ1-1; D is unclear. Per germline, CDR1 DFQATT and CDR2 SNEGSKA (reference sequence). The CDR3 is 15 residues long. Trimming removed 0 bases from V and 3 bases from J, with 14 bases in between. The CDR3 is CSARDLYSGDTEAFF. The CDR3 DNA reads TGCAGTGCTAGAGATTTGTACAGTGGAGACACTGAAGCTTTCTTT.

This chain connects TRBV27 to TRBJ1-1; 9 positions agree with TRBD1. Germline V lookup: CDR1 MNHEY, CDR2 SMNVEV (reference sequence). The CDR3 has 14 residues. V lost 6 bases and J lost 3; bases outside the gene matches: 5. The DNA for the CDR3 is TGTGCCAGCAGGGAGTGGACAGGGGACACTGAAGCTTTCTTT. This sequence encodes CASREWTGDTEAFF.

At least ten counts were recorded for this clonotype. The chain recombines TRBV2 with TRBJ1-4; 9 nucleotides match TRBD1. Unmatched junction bases numbered 7, after V lost 5 bases and J lost 9 bases. Germline V gives CDR1 SNHLY, CDR2 FYNNEI. There are 14 residues in the CDR3. The CDR3 DNA reads as TGTGCCAGCAGTCTTCCCGGGACAGGGCAAAAACTGTTTTTT. It encodes CASSLPGTGQKLFF.

CDR3 in amino acids: CASSAGANQPQHF. The CDR3 region has the DNA TGTGCCAGCTCGGCAGGGGCTAATCAGCCCCAGCATTTT. The V gene is TRBV7-9, the J gene TRBJ1-5; D is perhaps TRBD1 (6 bases). The germline V and J ends were trimmed by 8 bases and 4 bases, with 12 bases remaining between them. Germline-derived CDR1 and CDR2 are SEHNR and FQNEAQ (reference sequence). The CDR3 loop spans 13 amino acids.

The chain links TRBV25-1 to TRBJ1-1, with D tentatively TRBD1 (5 bases). The germline V gene encodes CDR1 MGHDK and CDR2 SYGVNS. Trimming pared 6 bases from V and 1 base from J, leaving 12 bases between. CDR3 length equals 14 residues. CDR3 in DNA: TGTGCCAGCAGCTGGGACGGAAGGAACACTGAAGCTTTCTTT. Its translation: CASSWDGRNTEAFF.